The 14 T cell receptor beta chains below were found in one sample sequenced in a study of CD8 T cells in Susac syndrome. Random hexamers served to reverse transcribe roughly 0.5 to 1 ug RNA. A single record per CDR3 protein comes from TCRdb applying MiXCR to the immunoSEQ multiplex PCR reads. The table has 150,000 to 200,000 distinct CDR3 sequences, around 96% seen once. Sequenced sample: CD4+ T cells from PBMCs. These receptors came from a human donor in good health.

The chain is built from TRBV12-3 or TRBV12-4 and TRBJ1-1; the D is unclear. This CDR3 is 13 amino acids long. V was shortened by 3 bases and J by 4 bases, with 9 bases between the two germline ends. CDR3 nucleotides: TGTGCCAGCAGTTTCCAGTGGATCACTGAAGCTTTCTTT. This sequence encodes CASSFQWITEAFF.

This chain uses TRBV4-3 with TRBJ2-7; TRBD1 aligns across 8 bases. V was clipped by 3 bases and J by 4 bases; unmatched bases: 2. In germline, CDR1 is LGHNA, CDR2 YSLEER. The CDR3 is 13 amino acids. CDR3 DNA sequence: TGCGCCAGCAGCCACAGGACAGGGTACGAGCAGTACTTC. It translates to CASSHRTGYEQYF.

The V and J genes are TRBV29-1 and TRBJ1-1, with no clear D. V shed 4 bases and J shed 1 base, with 19 bases lying between them. Germline V gene lookup returns CDR1 SQVTM and CDR2 ANQGSEA. The CDR3 runs to 16 residues. The CDR3 coding sequence is TGCAGCGTTGCCCAACATTACGGCTTGGCGAACACTGAAGCTTTCTTT. It encodes CSVAQHYGLANTEAFF.

This chain joins TRBV20-1 and TRBJ2-1, with 9 bases identical to TRBD2. The CDR3 is made up of 16 amino acids. V trimming: 5 bases; J trimming: 0 bases; junction bases outside the gene matches: 8. In germline, CDR1 is DFQATT, CDR2 SNEGSKA (reference sequence). CDR3 DNA sequence: TGCAGTGCTGATCTTAGCGGGGGAAGCTCCTACAATGAGCAGTTCTTC. The encoded protein is CSADLSGGSSYNEQFF.

The chain links TRBV19 to TRBJ2-3; 10 bases are shared with TRBD2. V dropped 11 bases and J dropped 6; count of bases not matched to a gene: 11. Germline V gives CDR1 LNHDA, CDR2 SQIVND (reference sequence). This CDR3 region has 14 residues. The CDR3: CAAASGGLRDTQYF. The CDR3 DNA reads as TGTGCCGCGGCTAGCGGGGGCCTACGTGATACGCAGTATTTT.

The chain is built from TRBV6-5 and TRBJ2-3, with 7 bases fitting TRBD1. Germline-derived CDR1 and CDR2 are MNHEY and SVGAGI. CDR3 length: 14 amino acids. Losses at the gene ends were 6 bases for V and 3 bases for J; bases not matched to a gene: 6. DNA of the CDR3: TGTGCCAGCAGCCCCGACAGGGTTACAGATACGCAGTATTTT. Translation gives CASSPDRVTDTQYF.

This clonotype was seen only once. The CDR3 nucleotides read TGCAGCGTGGGGACAGGACGAGATACGCAGTATTTT. It is translated as CSVGTGRDTQYF. This chain joins TRBV29-1 and TRBJ2-3, with 8 positions matching TRBD1. CDR3 size: 12 residues. Germline values: CDR1 SQVTM, CDR2 ANQGSEA. Losses at the gene ends were 6 bases for V and 5 bases for J; bases not matched to a gene: 4.

The CDR3 region is CSVMGRFNEKLFF. Written as DNA, the CDR3 is TGCAGCGTTATGGGACGGTTTAATGAAAAACTGTTTTTT. The rearrangement links TRBV29-1 to TRBJ1-4; tentative D call: TRBD1 (5 bases). The CDR3 has 13 residues. Germline-derived CDR1 and CDR2 are SQVTM and ANQGSEA. Trimming cost V 5 bases and J 4 bases, with 11 bases left between them.

The chain couples TRBV20-1 to TRBJ1-3; no reliable D call. V lost 5 bases to trimming and J lost 0 bases, with 11 bases between them. Looked up from germline, CDR1 is DFQATT and CDR2 is SNEGSKA (reference sequence). The CDR3 is made up of 14 amino acids. CDR3 nucleotides: TGCAGTGCTTTTGGGATCAACTCTGGAAACACCATATATTTT. Translated: CSAFGINSGNTIYF.

The chain uses TRBV7-9 and TRBJ2-2, with 9 bases aligning to TRBD1. J gave up 4 bases and V 5 bases, and 8 bases lay outside the gene matches. The CDR3 is 16 residues long. Per germline, CDR1 SEHNR and CDR2 FQNEAQ (reference sequence). The CDR3 protein is CASSPLGTGITGELFF. In nucleotides, the CDR3 is TGTGCCAGCAGCCCCCTCGGGACAGGGATCACCGGGGAGCTGTTTTTT.

The chain recombines TRBV5-1 with TRBJ1-4, with D maybe TRBD1 (6 bases). Trimming pared 4 bases from V and 7 bases from J, leaving 17 bases between. Germline assignment: CDR1 SGHRS and CDR2 YFSETQ. The CDR3 loop spans 15 amino acids. The CDR3 region is CASSPAPGAVEKLFF. In DNA form, the CDR3 reads TGCGCCAGCAGCCCCGCCCCGGGGGCAGTTGAAAAACTGTTTTTT. The entire variable domain, with the rest obtained from reference TRBV5-1 and TRBJ1-4, is as follows: KAGVTQTPRYLIKTRGQQVTLSCSPISGHRSVSWYQQTPGQGLQFLFEYFSETQRNKGNFPGRFSGRQFSNSRSEMNVSTLELGDSALYLCASSPAPGAVEKLFFGSGTQLSVL.

The rearrangement uses TRBV9 and TRBJ1-1; D remains unclear. Trimming took 3 bases from V and 4 from J, leaving 10 bases between them. The germline V gene encodes CDR1 SGDLS and CDR2 YYNGEE. The CDR3 is made up of 13 amino acids. CDR3 residues: CASSGKFTTEAFF. The CDR3 nucleotides read TGTGCCAGCAGCGGAAAGTTTACCACTGAAGCTTTCTTT.

This chain joins TRBV6-5 and TRBJ2-3; D gene ambiguous. Germline loops: CDR1 MNHEY, CDR2 SVGAGI. Trimming removed 5 bases at V and 0 bases at J, with 9 bases between. CDR3 size: 14 residues. Here the CDR3 DNA reads TGTGCCAGCAGTGACGGCCGGAGCACAGATACGCAGTATTTT. Encoded protein: CASSDGRSTDTQYF.

The rearrangement links TRBV7-2 to TRBJ2-7, with D perhaps assigned TRBD1 or TRBD2 (6 bases each). Trimming shortened V by 5 bases and J by 4 bases, and 15 bases separated the two germline ends. Germline V lookup: CDR1 SGHTA, CDR2 FQGNSA. The CDR3 loop spans 14 amino acids. The CDR3 spells CASSGLGGRYEQYF. CDR3 coding DNA: TGTGCCAGCAGCGGTCTGGGGGGCCGGTACGAGCAGTACTTC.